These 17 T cell receptor beta chains originate from one sample sequenced in a study of graft-versus-host responses after intestinal transplantation. These receptors' antigens are unknown. Assay used: immunoSEQ multiplex PCR; TCRdb lists only in-frame clones, some missing. Of 100,000 to 120,000 clones in the sample, approximately 92% were seen once. Specimen: unstimulated CD8+ T cells sorted from spleen or lymph node cells, collected before intestinal transplant. Receptors originate from a human donor who received an intestinal transplant.

This chain uses TRBV6-1 with TRBJ2-7, with D uncertain. Germline CDR1 MNHNS, CDR2 SASEGT. This CDR3 comprises 12 residues. Trimming pared 9 bases from V and 0 bases from J, leaving 9 bases between. The CDR3 coding sequence is TGTGCCAGTAACTCCAACTCCTACGAGCAGTACTTC. Translation: CASNSNSYEQYF.

Written as DNA, the CDR3 is TGTGCCAGCAGTTACTATAAAGGGTCCAACACTGAAGCTTTCTTT. Residues: CASSYYKGSNTEAFF. V gene TRBV6-5 combines with J gene TRBJ1-1; D gene unclear. The germline V gene encodes CDR1 MNHEY and CDR2 SVGAGI. V lost 1 base and J lost 2, with 11 bases in between. This CDR3 has 15 residues.

This clone was found a few times. V is TRBV7-9 and J is TRBJ1-2; D gene uncertain. The CDR3 extends over 15 amino acids. Per germline, CDR1 SEHNR and CDR2 FQNEAQ (reference sequence). V lost 3 bases and J 6 bases, leaving 17 bases between the germline ends. CDR3 amino acids: CASSFSPRGDHGYTF. The CDR3 DNA follows: TGTGCCAGCAGCTTTTCCCCGAGAGGAGATCATGGCTACACCTTC.

The J gene is TRBJ2-3, the V gene TRBV2; D gene ambiguous. The V end was cut by 2 bases, the J end by 5 bases, with 14 bases between. The CDR3 consists of 15 residues. Germline assignment: CDR1 SNHLY and CDR2 FYNNEI. Here the CDR3 reads CASSESASSQDTQYF. In nucleotides, the CDR3 is TGTGCCAGCAGTGAATCGGCGTCCTCCCAAGATACGCAGTATTTT.

The rearrangement uses TRBV4-1 and TRBJ1-5; 7 bases agree with TRBD1. V shed 3 bases and J 6 bases; nucleotides not matched to a gene: 8. Germline-derived CDR1 and CDR2 are MGHRA and YSYEKL. This CDR3 has 15 residues. This CDR3 reads CASSQEKTGSQPQHF. CDR3 in DNA: TGCGCCAGCAGCCAGGAAAAGACAGGGAGTCAGCCCCAGCATTTT.

The chain carries TRBV6-5 and TRBJ1-2, with D possibly being TRBD1 (5 bases). There are 15 residues in the CDR3. Germline V gene sequence: CDR1 MNHEY, CDR2 SVGAGI. V lost 5 bases and J lost 0, with 13 bases in between. The CDR3 is CASSPTDSTNYGYTF. CDR3 nucleotides: TGTGCCAGCAGTCCCACCGACAGTACTAACTATGGCTACACCTTC.

The gene calls are TRBV28 and TRBJ1-1; 9 bases are shared with TRBD1. The germline V gene has CDR1 MDHEN and CDR2 SYDVKM. V shed 7 bases and J 0 bases; nucleotides not matched to a gene: 9. CDR3 length: 16 residues. The CDR3 DNA follows: TGTGCCAGCAACTCGGACAGGGGACTAATGAACACTGAAGCTTTCTTT. Translated, it gives CASNSDRGLMNTEAFF.

J is TRBJ2-7 and V is TRBV19; possibly TRBD1 for D (6 bases). CDR3 length equals 13 residues. V was pared by 3 bases and J by 3 bases, with 9 bases between. The V gene's germline CDR1 is LNHDA and CDR2 SQIVND (reference sequence). This chain's CDR3 is CASSIGTLYEQYF. The CDR3 nucleotides read TGTGCCAGTAGTATTGGGACACTCTACGAGCAGTACTTC.

V and J are TRBV7-2 and TRBJ1-2; 7 bases fit TRBD1. CDR3 length: 15 residues. The germline V gene encodes CDR1 SGHTA and CDR2 FQGNSA. V shed 1 base and J 5 bases; nucleotides not matched to a gene: 7. CDR3 sequence: CASSLVTGAVYGYTF. The CDR3 DNA is TGTGCCAGCAGCTTAGTCACAGGGGCCGTTTATGGCTACACCTTC.

The table lists this clone with a count of one. V and J are TRBV19 and TRBJ2-1; D is perhaps TRBD1 (5 bases). Per the germline V gene, CDR1 is LNHDA and CDR2 is SQIVND (reference sequence). This CDR3 comprises 13 residues. V was pared by 5 bases and J by 7 bases, with 12 bases between. The DNA for the CDR3 is TGTGCCAGTAGTTCTAGGGGTGGGAATGAGCAGTTCTTC. It specifies CASSSRGGNEQFF.

This clone was found once. This chain links TRBV4-1 with TRBJ1-1, with a weak D call TRBD1 (6 bases). The CDR3 runs 13 residues. Germline values: CDR1 MGHRA, CDR2 YSYEKL. The V end was cut by 0 bases, the J end by 10 bases, with 12 bases between. CDR3 DNA sequence: TGCGCCAGCAGCCAAGAGCGGGGGCCAGCAGCTTTCTTT. Translating gives CASSQERGPAAFF.

The chain uses TRBV27 and TRBJ2-3; D may be TRBD2 (6 bases). Per the germline V gene, CDR1 is MNHEY and CDR2 is SMNVEV (reference sequence). With 0 bases removed from V and 2 bases from J, the gap between germline ends came to 12 bases. The CDR3 is 16 amino acids. Here the CDR3 DNA reads TGTGCCAGCAGTTTATCATGGCGGGAAATCACAGATACGCAGTATTTT. It encodes CASSLSWREITDTQYF.

The rearrangement uses TRBV12-2 and TRBJ2-7; the tabulated D call, TRBD1, remains unverified against the DNA. TRBV12-2 is assigned pseudogene status. This CDR3 region has 14 residues. Here the CDR3 DNA reads TGTGCAAGTCGCTTAGGGGGGCGACCCTACGAGCAGTACTTC. This codes for CASRLGGRPYEQYF.

The chain carries TRBV12-5 and TRBJ1-2; 8 bases agree with TRBD1. The CDR3 covers 16 residues. CDR1 is LGHNT, CDR2 FRNRAP, per germline. Trimming cost V 3 bases and J 2 bases; bases outside gene matches: 8. CDR3 DNA: TGTGCTAGTGGTTTCGTATTAGGACAGGGCAACTATGGCTACACCTTC. Its protein is CASGFVLGQGNYGYTF.

J is TRBJ1-1 and V is TRBV7-2; D possibly corresponds to TRBD1 (5 bases). Trimming stripped 5 bases from V and 4 bases from J, with 20 bases between. Looked up from germline, CDR1 is SGHTA and CDR2 is FQGNSA. This CDR3 comprises 16 residues. Written as DNA, the CDR3 is TGTGCCAGCAGCCCCAATGGGGGATTAGAGCTCACTGAAGCTTTCTTT. Protein product: CASSPNGGLELTEAFF.

This chain joins TRBV6-5 and TRBJ1-2; 8 nucleotides match TRBD1. The germline CDR1 and CDR2 sequences are MNHEY and SVGAGI. The CDR3 runs to 15 residues. Trimming removed 2 bases from V and 6 bases from J; junction bases left unmatched: 8. CDR3 DNA: TGTGCCAGCAGTTACAGCCCTGACAGGGGAGATGGCTACACCTTC. Translation: CASSYSPDRGDGYTF.

The chain employs TRBV11-2 and TRBJ2-7, with TRBD1 matching over 7 bases. J lost 2 bases, V lost 4 bases, and 8 bases had no gene match. This CDR3 has 15 amino acids. Germline values: CDR1 SGHAT, CDR2 FQNNGV. The CDR3 reads CASSSSTGETYEQYF. The CDR3 DNA is TGTGCCAGCAGCTCCTCAACAGGGGAGACCTACGAGCAGTACTTC.